Each of the 18 T cell receptor beta chains below was sequenced from the same sample in a study of cytomegalovirus exposure and HLA in healthy donors. Sequencing was performed with immunoSEQ multiplex PCR; in TCRdb, only in-frame clones are kept and a portion is missing. The sample includes about 110,000 clones, approximately 87% of them seen just once. The sequencing sample was made of PBMCs. These receptors all come from a woman in her 30s in good health and CMV-seropositive.

This clone was detected only once. This rearrangement joins TRBV29-1 to TRBJ1-2; D gene ambiguous. The length of the CDR3 is 12 residues. V was pared by 2 bases and J by 4 bases, with 8 bases between. The germline V gene encodes CDR1 SQVTM and CDR2 ANQGSEA. This CDR3 is CSVETSIYGYTF. CDR3 in DNA: TGCAGCGTTGAAACCTCTATCTATGGCTACACCTTC.

The chain couples TRBV5-6 to TRBJ2-1; D possibly corresponds to TRBD1 (5 bases). CDR1 and CDR2 (germline): SGHDT, YYEEEE. Trimming stripped 0 bases from V and 0 bases from J, with 10 bases between. The CDR3 length is 16 residues. CDR3 sequence reads: CASSLGQHSSYNEQFF. In DNA form, the CDR3 reads TGTGCCAGCAGCTTGGGACAGCATAGCTCCTACAATGAGCAGTTCTTC.

The V call is TRBV6-1, the J call TRBJ2-2; D is possibly TRBD2 (6 bases). Trimming stripped 3 bases from V and 7 bases from J, with 15 bases between. The CDR3 totals 15 residues. Germline CDR1 MNHNS, CDR2 SASEGT. CDR3 region: CASSERVGGVGELFF. For the CDR3, the DNA is TGTGCCAGCAGTGAGCGAGTCGGGGGTGTCGGGGAGCTGTTTTTT.

The J gene is TRBJ2-1, the V gene TRBV4-1; 7 positions agree with TRBD2. Looked up from germline, CDR1 is MGHRA and CDR2 is YSYEKL. CDR3 length: 14 residues. Trimming took 5 bases from V and 3 from J; bases not matched to a gene: 4. The CDR3 spells CASSSGEVYNEQFF. The CDR3 bases are TGCGCCAGCAGCAGCGGGGAGGTCTACAATGAGCAGTTCTTC.

The chain carries TRBV7-3 and TRBJ2-1, with D maybe TRBD2 (6 bases). The germline gives CDR1 SGHTA, CDR2 FQGTGA. This CDR3 contains 14 residues. Trimming pared 3 bases from V and 2 bases from J, leaving 8 bases between. CDR3 in DNA: TGTGCCAGCAGCTTCGGCGGGACCTACAATGAGCAGTTCTTC. It yields the protein CASSFGGTYNEQFF.

The chain combines TRBV2 with TRBJ2-7; possibly TRBD2 for D (6 bases). Germline V CDR1 and CDR2: SNHLY, FYNNEI. Trimming left V 4 bases short and J 6 bases short, with 10 bases between. CDR3 size: 12 residues. The CDR3 sequence is CASSGVAAEQYF. The CDR3 DNA is TGTGCCAGCAGTGGTGTAGCGGCCGAGCAGTACTTC.

This clone occurred once. V is TRBV4-3 and J is TRBJ2-3; a weak D match, TRBD2 (6 bases). V was pared by 3 bases and J by 0 bases, with 13 bases between. Germline V lookup: CDR1 LGHNA, CDR2 YSLEER. CDR3 length: 16 amino acids. In nucleotides, the CDR3 is TGCGCCAGCAGCCAGGGGGGACCTCTTAGCACAGATACGCAGTATTTT. Protein sequence: CASSQGGPLSTDTQYF.

The chain links TRBV7-2 to TRBJ2-7; 7 nucleotides match TRBD2. Germline-derived CDR1 and CDR2 are SGHTA and FQGNSA. This CDR3 has 15 residues. V was pared by 5 bases and J by 0 bases, with 7 bases of the junction left unmatched. The CDR3 here is CASSTEAGSSYEQYF. Written as DNA, the CDR3 is TGTGCCAGCAGCACCGAAGCGGGAAGCTCCTACGAGCAGTACTTC.

The V call is TRBV16, the J call TRBJ1-5; 9 bases line up with TRBD1. In germline, CDR1 is KGHSY, CDR2 FQNENV. This CDR3 contains 14 residues. J gave up 7 bases and V 8 bases, and 9 bases lay outside the gene matches. CDR3 sequence reads: CASAYRGQGQPQHF. The CDR3 DNA reads TGTGCCAGCGCTTACAGGGGGCAGGGGCAGCCCCAGCATTTT.

The chain links TRBV5-4 to TRBJ2-7; 13 nucleotides align to TRBD2. The CDR3 has 14 amino acids. Germline CDR1 reads SGHNT; CDR2 reads YYREEE (reference sequence). V lost 2 bases and J lost 7; bases outside the gene matches: 3. CDR3 bases: TGTGCCAGCAGCTTTCGGGGACTAGCGGGAGAGCAGTACTTC. Its protein is CASSFRGLAGEQYF.

This chain uses TRBV7-2 with TRBJ2-3; 8 nucleotides align to TRBD2. After removal of 5 bases from V and 4 bases from J, the junction contained 11 bases not matched to a gene. Germline lookup yields CDR1 SGHTA and CDR2 FQGNSA. This CDR3 is 16 amino acids long. As DNA, the CDR3 is TGTGCCAGCAGCCCACTAGCGGCAAACCCCCCAGATACGCAGTATTTT. Its protein is CASSPLAANPPDTQYF. The full variable domain, in which reference TRBV7-2 and TRBJ2-3 provide the parts outside the CDR3, is GAGVSQSPSNKVTEKGKDVELRCDPISGHTALYWYRQSLGQGLEFLIYFQGNSAPDKSGLPSDRFSAERTGGSVSTLTIQRTQQEDSAVYLCASSPLAANPPDTQYFGPGTRLTVL.

The chain's CDR3 is CASTGYQETQYF. The CDR3 nucleotides read TGTGCCAGCACGGGGTACCAAGAGACCCAGTACTTC. This rearrangement joins TRBV2 to TRBJ2-5, with D possibly TRBD2 on 5 matching bases. CDR1 and CDR2 (germline): SNHLY, FYNNEI. This CDR3 comprises 12 residues. Deletions cut 7 bases from V and 0 bases from J, with 6 bases between.

The chain employs TRBV30 and TRBJ2-5; D gene ambiguous. The CDR3 spans 12 residues. V was cut by 0 bases and J by 5 bases, with 7 bases left in between. Per the germline V gene, CDR1 is GTSNPN and CDR2 is SVGIG (reference sequence). CDR3 sequence (DNA): TGTGCCTGGAGTGTAGCACCGGAGACCCAGTACTTC. Protein product: CAWSVAPETQYF.

This chain joins TRBV5-1 and TRBJ2-6; 9 bases match TRBD1. CDR1 is SGHRS and CDR2 is YFSETQ in the germline V gene. J was trimmed by 4 bases and V by 4 bases; bases with no gene match: 6. This CDR3 region has 16 residues. CDR3 residues: CASSVRTGAGANVLTF. CDR3 nucleotides: TGCGCCAGCAGCGTCCGGACAGGGGCCGGGGCCAACGTCCTGACTTTC.

The chain carries TRBV6-5 and TRBJ1-6; a possible D gene is TRBD1 (6 bases). Looked up from germline, CDR1 is MNHEY and CDR2 is SVGAGI. The CDR3 sequence is 14 residues long. V was pared by 2 bases and J by 7 bases, with 9 bases between. CDR3 bases: TGTGCCAGCAGTTACGGACAGATGAATTCACCCCTCCACTTT. Protein sequence: CASSYGQMNSPLHF.

The V call is TRBV19, the J call TRBJ2-7; 7 nucleotides agree with TRBD1. CDR1 and CDR2 from the germline V gene are LNHDA and SQIVND (reference sequence). The CDR3 covers 15 residues. V was pared by 4 bases and J by 1 base, with 7 bases of the junction left unmatched. The CDR3 here is CASSTPGQRSYEQYF. The CDR3, as DNA: TGTGCCAGTAGTACCCCGGGACAGAGGTCCTACGAGCAGTACTTC.

V and J are TRBV5-1 and TRBJ2-5; maybe TRBD2 (7 bases). V lost 3 bases to trimming and J lost 5 bases, with 20 bases between them. CDR3 length equals 16 residues. The germline CDR1 and CDR2 sequences are SGHRS and YFSETQ. The CDR3 protein is CASSSQLRGGEETQYF. CDR3 nucleotides: TGCGCCAGCAGCTCGCAGCTAAGGGGGGGAGAGGAGACCCAGTACTTC.

The chain joins TRBV28 to TRBJ2-7; possible D gene TRBD2, 6 bases. CDR1 and CDR2 from the germline V gene are MDHEN and SYDVKM. Trimming took off 1 base at V and 6 bases at J, with 7 bases between the two ends. The CDR3 covers 12 residues. The CDR3 loop is CASSLSGSEQYF. In nucleotides, the CDR3 is TGTGCCAGCAGTTTATCCGGGAGCGAGCAGTACTTC.